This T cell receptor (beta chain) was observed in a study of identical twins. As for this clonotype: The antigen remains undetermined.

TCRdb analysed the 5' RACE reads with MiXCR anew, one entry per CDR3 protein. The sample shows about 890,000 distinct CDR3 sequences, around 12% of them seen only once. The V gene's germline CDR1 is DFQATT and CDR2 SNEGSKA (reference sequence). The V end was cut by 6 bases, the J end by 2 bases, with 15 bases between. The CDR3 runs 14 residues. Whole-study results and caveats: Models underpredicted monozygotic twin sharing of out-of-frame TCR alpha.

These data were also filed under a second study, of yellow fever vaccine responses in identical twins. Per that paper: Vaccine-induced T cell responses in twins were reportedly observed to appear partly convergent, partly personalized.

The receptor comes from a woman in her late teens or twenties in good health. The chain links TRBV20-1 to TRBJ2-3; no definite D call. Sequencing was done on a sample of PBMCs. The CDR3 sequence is CSARTVAHTDTQYF. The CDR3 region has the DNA TGCAGTGCGAGGACGGTTGCGCACACAGATACGCAGTATTTT.